This passage covers 3 T cell receptor beta chains from one sample sequenced in a study of T-cell memory formation after mild COVID-19. TCRdb recomputed calls from the 5' RACE reads with MiXCR, one row per CDR3 protein. The sample has 470,000 or so distinct CDR3 sequences; about 19% are singletons. Material for sequencing was PBMCs or a T cell subset sorted from them (not recorded which). The origin of the receptors is an adult woman who had mild COVID-19 (a few samples of this study predate the infection). Cell type and time point are not known.

The chain joins TRBV7-2 to TRBJ2-1; D gene uncertain. The ends were cut back, 5 bases at V and 3 bases at J, with 8 bases in the middle. Germline V gene data show CDR1 as SGHTA and CDR2 as FQGNSA. There are 13 residues in the CDR3. CDR3 DNA sequence: TGTGCCAGCAGCCCAGATGTCTACAATGAGCAGTTCTTC. Translation gives CASSPDVYNEQFF.

CDR3 sequence (DNA): TGTGCCAGCAGTCCTAGCGGGAGGGCCTACGAGCAGTACTTC. It encodes CASSPSGRAYEQYF. The genes are TRBV7-8 and TRBJ2-7; the match to TRBD2 covers 12 bases. V was pared by 6 bases and J by 2 bases, with 2 bases of the junction left unmatched. The CDR3 has 14 amino acids. The germline gives CDR1 SGHVS, CDR2 FQNEAQ.

This rearrangement joins TRBV5-4 to TRBJ2-1, with TRBD1 matching 11 bases. V was pared by 4 bases and J by 7 bases, with 7 bases of the junction left unmatched. The CDR3 is 15 residues long. Germline V gene lookup returns CDR1 SGHNT and CDR2 YYREEE (reference sequence). The DNA of the CDR3 is TGTGCCAGCAGCCGAGGGGGACAGGGGGTGAATGAGCAGTTCTTC. Translated: CASSRGGQGVNEQFF.